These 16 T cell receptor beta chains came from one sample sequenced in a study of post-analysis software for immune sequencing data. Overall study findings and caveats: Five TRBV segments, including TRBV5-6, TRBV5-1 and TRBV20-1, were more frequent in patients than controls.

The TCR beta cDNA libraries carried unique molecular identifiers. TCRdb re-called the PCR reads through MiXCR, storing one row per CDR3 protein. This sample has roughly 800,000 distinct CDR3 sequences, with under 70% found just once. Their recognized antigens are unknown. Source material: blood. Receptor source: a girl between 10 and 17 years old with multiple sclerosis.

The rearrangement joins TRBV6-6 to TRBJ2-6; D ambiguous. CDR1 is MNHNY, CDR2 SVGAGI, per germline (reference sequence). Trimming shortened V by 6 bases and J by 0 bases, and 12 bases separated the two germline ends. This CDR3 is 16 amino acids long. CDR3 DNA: TGTGCCAGCAGGAATAGACGGACCTCTGGGGCCAACGTCCTGACTTTC. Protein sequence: CASRNRRTSGANVLTF.

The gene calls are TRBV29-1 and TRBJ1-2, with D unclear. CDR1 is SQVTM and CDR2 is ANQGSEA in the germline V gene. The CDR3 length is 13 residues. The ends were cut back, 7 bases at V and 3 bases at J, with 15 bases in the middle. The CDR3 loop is CSALPGDYYGYTF. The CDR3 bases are TGCAGCGCCCTTCCGGGCGATTACTATGGCTACACCTTC.

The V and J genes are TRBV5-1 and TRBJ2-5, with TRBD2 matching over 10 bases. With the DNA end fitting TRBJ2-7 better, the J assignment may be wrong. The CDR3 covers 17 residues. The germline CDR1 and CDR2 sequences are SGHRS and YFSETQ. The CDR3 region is CASSPRGSGRYGYEQYF. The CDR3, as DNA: TGCGCCAGCAGCCCCCGCGGTAGCGGGAGGTATGGCTACGAGCAGTACTTC.

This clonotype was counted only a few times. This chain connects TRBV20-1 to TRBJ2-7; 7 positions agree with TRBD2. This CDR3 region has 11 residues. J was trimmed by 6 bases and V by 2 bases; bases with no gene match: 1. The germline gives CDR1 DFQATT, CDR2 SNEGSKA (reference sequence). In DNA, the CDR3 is TGCAGTGCTAGATGGGGGGGCGAGCAGTACTTC. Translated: CSARWGGEQYF.

As DNA, the CDR3 is TGTGCCAGCAGGCCCCCAGGGGGTGACACTGAAGCTTTCTTT. Its translation: CASRPPGGDTEAFF. V gene TRBV6-5 combines with J gene TRBJ1-1, with 7 bases aligning to TRBD1. Looked up from germline, CDR1 is MNHEY and CDR2 is SVGAGI. The CDR3 runs 14 residues. The V gene end was trimmed by 6 bases and the J gene end by 3 bases; junction bases not matched to a gene: 7.

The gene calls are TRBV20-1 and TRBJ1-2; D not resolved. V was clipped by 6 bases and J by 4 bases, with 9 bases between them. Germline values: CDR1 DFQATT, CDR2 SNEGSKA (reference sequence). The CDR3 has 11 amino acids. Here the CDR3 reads CSAWSGYGYTF. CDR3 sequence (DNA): TGCAGTGCATGGAGCGGCTATGGCTACACCTTC.

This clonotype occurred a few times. CDR3 sequence reads: CSASLTSGEGIRYEQYF. The DNA for the CDR3 is TGCAGTGCTAGCCTGACTAGCGGGGAAGGTATACGCTACGAGCAGTACTTC. This chain joins TRBV20-1 and TRBJ2-7; 11 nucleotides match TRBD2. There are 17 residues in the CDR3. The germline V gene has CDR1 DFQATT and CDR2 SNEGSKA (reference sequence). Trimming cost V 3 bases and J 3 bases; bases outside gene matches: 13.

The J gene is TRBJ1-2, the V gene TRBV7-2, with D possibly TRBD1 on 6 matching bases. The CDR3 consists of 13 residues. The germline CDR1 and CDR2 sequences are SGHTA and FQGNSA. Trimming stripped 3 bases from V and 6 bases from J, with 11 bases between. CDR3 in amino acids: CASSLTGAHGYTF. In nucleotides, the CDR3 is TGTGCCAGCAGCTTGACGGGGGCGCATGGCTACACCTTC.

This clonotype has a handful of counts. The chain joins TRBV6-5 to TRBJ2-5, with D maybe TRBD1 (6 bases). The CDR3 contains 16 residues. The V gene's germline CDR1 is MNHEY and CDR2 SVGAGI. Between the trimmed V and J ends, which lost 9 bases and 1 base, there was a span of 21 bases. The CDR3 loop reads CASKLQGTYPQETQYF. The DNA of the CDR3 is TGTGCCAGTAAACTCCAGGGGACCTACCCCCAAGAGACCCAGTACTTC.

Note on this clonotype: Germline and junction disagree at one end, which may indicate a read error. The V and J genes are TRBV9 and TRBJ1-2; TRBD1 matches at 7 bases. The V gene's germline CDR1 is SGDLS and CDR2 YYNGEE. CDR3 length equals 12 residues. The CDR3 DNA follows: TGTGCCGGCAGCTCGGGACAGACTGGCTACACCTTC. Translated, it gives CAGSSGQTGYTF.

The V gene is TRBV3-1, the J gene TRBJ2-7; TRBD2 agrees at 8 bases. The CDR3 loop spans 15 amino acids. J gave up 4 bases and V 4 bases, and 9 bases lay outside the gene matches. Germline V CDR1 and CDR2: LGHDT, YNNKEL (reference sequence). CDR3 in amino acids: CASSRLAGRNYEQYF. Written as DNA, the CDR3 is TGTGCCAGCAGCCGTCTAGCGGGCAGAAATTACGAGCAGTACTTC.

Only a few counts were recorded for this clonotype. CDR3 bases: TGTGCCAGCAGTATCAGGGCTCAAGAGACCCAGTACTTC. It translates to CASSIRAQETQYF. The chain employs TRBV12-3 or TRBV12-4 and TRBJ2-5; tentative D call: TRBD1 (5 bases). This CDR3 has 13 residues. Trimming removed 5 bases from V and 2 bases from J, with 9 bases in between.

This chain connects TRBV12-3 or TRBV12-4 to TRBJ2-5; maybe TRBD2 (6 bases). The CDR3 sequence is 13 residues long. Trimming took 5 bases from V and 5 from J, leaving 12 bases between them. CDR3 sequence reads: CASSPPGVETQYF. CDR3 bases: TGTGCCAGCAGTCCTCCGGGAGTGGAGACCCAGTACTTC.

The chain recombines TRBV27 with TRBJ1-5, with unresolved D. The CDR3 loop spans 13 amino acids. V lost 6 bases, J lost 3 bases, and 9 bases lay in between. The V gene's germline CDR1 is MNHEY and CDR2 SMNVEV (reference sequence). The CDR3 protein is CASRWQANQPQHF. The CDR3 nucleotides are TGTGCCAGCAGGTGGCAGGCCAATCAGCCCCAGCATTTT.

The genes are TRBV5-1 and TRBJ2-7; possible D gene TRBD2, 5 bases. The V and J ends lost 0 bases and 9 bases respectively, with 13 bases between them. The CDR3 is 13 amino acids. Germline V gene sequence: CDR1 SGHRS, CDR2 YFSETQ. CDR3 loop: CASSLAADGGQYF. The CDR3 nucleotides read TGCGCCAGCAGCTTGGCGGCGGATGGAGGGCAGTACTTC.

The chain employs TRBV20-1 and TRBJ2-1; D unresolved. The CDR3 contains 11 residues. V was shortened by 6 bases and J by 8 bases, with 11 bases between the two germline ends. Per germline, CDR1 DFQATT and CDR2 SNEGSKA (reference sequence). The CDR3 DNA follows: TGCAGTGCCAGACGGATGGATGAGCAGTTCTTC. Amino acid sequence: CSARRMDEQFF.